A single sample gave rise to the 21 T cell receptor beta chains below, sequenced in a study of cytomegalovirus exposure and HLA in healthy donors. Primers included in the PCR were 60 Vbeta and 13 Jbeta primers. Clones were sequenced by immunoSEQ multiplex PCR, and TCRdb holds only the in-frame ones, with some missing. This sample's table has around 200,000 clones. Sequencing was performed on PBMCs. The receptors here all came from a young woman in good health and CMV-seropositive.

The chain combines TRBV6-1 with TRBJ1-4, with a possible D match to TRBD1 (6 bases). From germline, CDR1 is MNHNS and CDR2 SASEGT. V was clipped by 2 bases and J by 2 bases, with 6 bases between them. CDR3 size: 14 residues. The CDR3 is CASSERGTNEKLFF. CDR3 in DNA: TGTGCCAGCAGTGAAAGGGGGACTAATGAAAAACTGTTTTTT.

The V and J genes are TRBV19 and TRBJ2-2; 9 nucleotides align to TRBD1. J lost 1 base, V lost 6 bases, and 3 bases had no gene match. CDR1 LNHDA and CDR2 SQIVND come from the germline V gene (reference sequence). CDR3 length: 15 residues. For the CDR3, the DNA is TGTGCCAGTAGCCCGGGACAGGGGAACACCGGGGAGCTGTTTTTT. Translating it yields CASSPGQGNTGELFF.

The chain uses TRBV7-9 and TRBJ1-5, with D unresolved. Germline V gene lookup returns CDR1 SEHNR and CDR2 FQNEAQ (reference sequence). Trimming took 1 base from V and 14 from J, leaving 12 bases between them. The CDR3 consists of 12 residues. CDR3 sequence (DNA): TGTGCCAGCAGCTTAGACAGTTCCGGGGAGCATTTT. It encodes CASSLDSSGEHF.

The V gene is TRBV20-1, the J gene TRBJ2-3; D gene unclear. CDR1 is DFQATT and CDR2 is SNEGSKA in the germline V gene (reference sequence). V was shortened by 8 bases and J by 6 bases, with 6 bases between the two germline ends. The CDR3 has 9 residues. DNA for the CDR3: TGCAGTCCCCCGGATACGCAGTATTTT. This sequence encodes CSPPDTQYF.

J is TRBJ2-3 and V is TRBV5-6; D is unclear. V was clipped by 0 bases and J by 2 bases, with 7 bases between them. The CDR3 runs 14 residues. Germline loops: CDR1 SGHDT, CDR2 YYEEEE. The CDR3 coding sequence is TGTGCCAGCAGCTTGGGGCTGATCACAGATACGCAGTATTTT. Amino acids: CASSLGLITDTQYF.

The chain employs TRBV7-9 and TRBJ2-3, with D maybe TRBD2 (5 bases). V lost 1 base, J lost 2 bases, and 22 bases lay in between. Germline loops: CDR1 SEHNR, CDR2 FQNEAQ (reference sequence). The CDR3 is 19 amino acids. The CDR3 DNA follows: TGTGCCAGCAGCTTAGGTTCTAGCCTCTCAATAGCGTACACAGATACGCAGTATTTT. It yields the protein CASSLGSSLSIAYTDTQYF.

With respect to this clone: One end of the junction does not line up with germline, which may come from a read error. V and J are TRBV10-3 and TRBJ1-5; D possibly corresponds to TRBD1 (5 bases). Germline-derived CDR1 and CDR2 are ENHRY and SYGVKD. This CDR3 region has 12 residues. The CDR3 loop is CAIQGTNQPPHF. The CDR3 DNA sequence: TGTGCCATCCAGGGTACCAATCAGCCCCCGCATTTT.

V usage is TRBV29-1 and J usage is TRBJ2-5, with TRBD1 matching 8 bases. The closer fit of TRBJ2-7 to the DNA end suggests the J call may be wrong. CDR1 and CDR2 (germline): SQVTM, ANQGSEA. CDR3 length: 13 residues. CDR3 protein: CSVRGTGAYEQYF. The CDR3 DNA reads as TGCAGCGTTCGAGGGACAGGAGCCTACGAGCAGTACTTC.

The chain employs TRBV5-1 and TRBJ1-2; tentative D call: TRBD1 (6 bases). Germline assignment: CDR1 SGHRS and CDR2 YFSETQ. V was trimmed by 3 bases and J by 5 bases, leaving 11 bases between them. The CDR3 sequence is 13 residues long. The CDR3 bases are TGCGCCAGCAGCTCCAGGGGCGAATATGGCTACACCTTC. Its protein is CASSSRGEYGYTF.

The chain has TRBV6-1 and TRBJ2-2, with 8 bases that match TRBD2. The V gene's germline CDR1 is MNHNS and CDR2 SASEGT. This CDR3 spans 16 amino acids. V lost 1 base to trimming and J lost 7 bases; unmatched junction nucleotides: 8. This CDR3 is CASSEDSGSRSGELFF. The CDR3 region has the DNA TGTGCCAGCAGTGAAGACAGCGGGAGTCGTAGCGGGGAGCTGTTTTTT.

The chain employs TRBV11-3 and TRBJ2-1, with TRBD2 as a possible D gene (6 bases). Germline assignment: CDR1 SGHNT and CDR2 YENEEA. The CDR3 runs 15 residues. Trimming removed 2 bases from V and 7 bases from J, with 15 bases in between. The CDR3 coding sequence is TGTGCCAGCAGCTTAAAAAGACGGGGGATTAATGAGCAGTTCTTC. This translates into CASSLKRRGINEQFF. The full variable domain, rest sourced from reference TRBV11-3 and TRBJ2-1, is EAGVVQSPRYKIIEKKQPVAFWCNPISGHNTLYWYLQNLGQGPELLIRYENEEAVDDSQLPKDRFSAERLKGVDSTLKIQPAELGDSAVYLCASSLKRRGINEQFFGPGTRLTVL.

The chain has TRBV7-7 and TRBJ2-5; D possibly corresponds to TRBD1 (5 bases). Trimming pared 5 bases from V and 7 bases from J, leaving 17 bases between. This CDR3 has 14 residues. Germline V gene sequence: CDR1 SSHAT, CDR2 FNYEAQ (reference sequence). CDR3 sequence reads: CASSAGSNPGTQYF. The DNA for the CDR3 is TGTGCCAGCAGCGCAGGGTCGAATCCGGGGACCCAGTACTTC.

This chain uses TRBV27 with TRBJ2-3; 9 bases align to TRBD2. The V gene end was trimmed by 3 bases and the J gene end by 5 bases; junction bases not matched to a gene: 9. Germline values: CDR1 MNHEY, CDR2 SMNVEV (reference sequence). CDR3 length: 16 amino acids. The CDR3 reads CASSFGREGWEDTQYF. The CDR3 nucleotides are TGTGCCAGCAGTTTTGGGCGGGAGGGATGGGAAGATACGCAGTATTTT.

Here the CDR3 reads CASTRTGNTETQYF. CDR3 DNA: TGTGCCAGCACCCGGACAGGGAACACAGAGACCCAGTACTTC. The chain uses TRBV2 and TRBJ2-5, with 8 nucleotides matching TRBD1. The CDR3 extends over 14 amino acids. The V gene end was trimmed by 7 bases and the J gene end by 4 bases; junction bases not matched to a gene: 8. Germline V gene data show CDR1 as SNHLY and CDR2 as FYNNEI.

The chain has TRBV4-1 and TRBJ2-7; 10 nucleotides align to TRBD1. With V trimmed by 0 bases and J by 5 bases, 10 bases remained unmatched. Germline CDR1 MGHRA, CDR2 YSYEKL. The CDR3 runs 17 residues. CDR3 sequence: CASSQEWGQGIWDEQYF. CDR3 bases: TGCGCCAGCAGCCAAGAATGGGGACAGGGGATATGGGACGAGCAGTACTTC.

V gene TRBV19 combines with J gene TRBJ1-2; 7 bases are a match to TRBD1. The junction had 6 bases not matched to a gene; V was cut back by 6 bases and J by 5 bases. CDR1 and CDR2 from the germline V gene are LNHDA and SQIVND (reference sequence). This CDR3 comprises 13 residues. CDR3 in amino acids: CASRAGTEYGYTF. In DNA, the CDR3 is TGTGCCAGTAGGGCCGGGACAGAATATGGCTACACCTTC.

The chain has TRBV19 and TRBJ2-7; 10 positions agree with TRBD1. CDR3 length: 15 residues. V lost 3 bases and J lost 2; bases outside the gene matches: 4. Germline V CDR1 and CDR2: LNHDA, SQIVND (reference sequence). The CDR3 protein is CASSMSGTGAYEQYF. The CDR3 DNA reads as TGTGCCAGTAGTATGTCCGGGACAGGGGCCTACGAGCAGTACTTC.

The rearrangement links TRBV6-1 to TRBJ1-3; 7 bases agree with TRBD1. Germline CDR1 is MNHNS and CDR2 is SASEGT. The CDR3 totals 14 residues. V dropped 8 bases and J dropped 1; count of bases not matched to a gene: 5. The CDR3 spells CASGLQGSGNTIYF. CDR3 DNA: TGTGCCAGCGGACTACAGGGGTCTGGAAACACCATATATTTT.

This chain links TRBV6-4 with TRBJ1-5, with D hard to call. CDR3 length: 15 residues. CDR1 is MRHNA and CDR2 is SNTAGT in the germline V gene. The ends were cut back, 2 bases at V and 0 bases at J, with 8 bases in the middle. CDR3 loop: CASSDTGNSNQPQHF. In DNA, the CDR3 is TGTGCCAGCAGTGACACGGGGAATAGCAATCAGCCCCAGCATTTT.

The gene calls are TRBV19 and TRBJ1-5, with D possibly TRBD1 on 6 matching bases. CDR3 length: 12 residues. The germline V gene has CDR1 LNHDA and CDR2 SQIVND (reference sequence). V was clipped by 6 bases and J by 6 bases, with 9 bases between them. The CDR3 coding sequence is TGTGCCAGTAGCGACAGGATTCAGCCCCAGCATTTT. It specifies CASSDRIQPQHF.

The genes are TRBV7-8 and TRBJ1-5, with 8 bases fitting TRBD1. The CDR3 spans 18 residues. Germline CDR1 SGHVS, CDR2 FQNEAQ. Trimming removed 5 bases from V and 1 base from J; junction bases left unmatched: 13. The CDR3 is CASSPGTGSLGSNQPQHF. CDR3 bases: TGTGCCAGCAGCCCCGGGACAGGCTCCCTTGGGAGCAATCAGCCCCAGCATTTT. Full variable domain (outside the CDR3, taken from reference TRBV7-8 and TRBJ1-5): GAGVSQSPRYKVAKRGQDVALRCDPISGHVSLFWYQQALGQGPEFLTYFQNEAQLDKSGLPSDRFFAERPEGSVSTLKIQRTQQEDSAVYLCASSPGTGSLGSNQPQHFGDGTRLSIL.